The 24 T cell receptor beta chains reported below all come from one sample, sequenced in a study of T cell responses to AZD1222 COVID-19 vaccine. The assay was immunoSEQ multiplex PCR, and TCRdb's table has in-frame clones only and misses some. Of approximately 140,000 clones in the sample, around 90% were seen once. The sequencing here drew on peripheral blood, taken on day 0 of AZD1222 vaccination. Receptors were obtained from an adult in good health.

The chain uses TRBV27 and TRBJ1-1, with D hard to call. Trimming shortened V by 5 bases and J by 5 bases, and 18 bases separated the two germline ends. From germline, CDR1 is MNHEY and CDR2 SMNVEV (reference sequence). The CDR3 is 15 residues long. CDR3 region: CASSPHGPSLTEAFF. In DNA form, the CDR3 reads TGTGCCAGCAGTCCCCATGGGCCCAGCCTAACTGAAGCTTTCTTT.

The chain joins TRBV18 to TRBJ1-1; D gene unclear. V lost 3 bases to trimming and J lost 6 bases, with 11 bases between them. This CDR3 spans 13 amino acids. Germline CDR1 reads KGHSH; CDR2 reads LQKENI. CDR3 bases: TGTGCCAGCTCACCGGACGGATTGCCTGAAGCTTTCTTT. Its translation: CASSPDGLPEAFF.

Comment on this clone: Relative to the germline gene, one junction end is altered; a read error may explain this. The V and J genes are TRBV5-1 and TRBJ2-1; D may be TRBD2 (6 bases). The CDR3 extends over 13 amino acids. In germline, CDR1 is SGHRS, CDR2 YFSETQ. The CDR3 loop reads CASSLAGRNEQFF. For the CDR3, the DNA is TGCGCCAGCAGTTTGGCGGGACGGAATGAGCAGTTCTTC.

The chain has TRBV6-2 or TRBV6-3 and TRBJ1-4, with D hard to call. The V and J ends lost 5 bases and 3 bases respectively, with 16 bases between them. From germline, CDR1 is MNHEY and CDR2 SVGEGT. The CDR3 has 16 amino acids. CDR3: CASSHQTGPPNEKLFF. The CDR3 nucleotides are TGTGCCAGCAGTCACCAGACCGGACCGCCTAATGAAAAACTGTTTTTT.

The chain carries TRBV15 and TRBJ2-5; 11 positions match TRBD2. Germline V lookup: CDR1 LNHNV, CDR2 YYDKDF (reference sequence). Trimming cost V 2 bases and J 1 base; bases outside gene matches: 6. This CDR3 spans 17 amino acids. Here the CDR3 DNA reads TGTGCCACCAGCAGATTTGTAGCGGGAGGGCTCCAAGAGACCCAGTACTTC. Translation gives CATSRFVAGGLQETQYF. Together with reference TRBV15 and TRBJ2-5, the CDR3 gives the full variable domain: DAMVIQNPRYQVTQFGKPVTLSCSQTLNHNVMYWYQQKSSQAPKLLFHYYDKDFNNEADTPDNFQSRRPNTSFCFLDIRSPGLGDTAMYLCATSRFVAGGLQETQYFGPGTRLLVL.

The gene calls are TRBV5-1 and TRBJ2-7, with 10 bases matching TRBD2. Trimming removed 4 bases from V and 2 bases from J; junction bases left unmatched: 12. This CDR3 has 17 residues. Germline V CDR1 and CDR2: SGHRS, YFSETQ. This CDR3 reads CASSALLAGTQPYEQYF. In DNA, the CDR3 is TGCGCCAGCAGCGCTCTACTAGCGGGAACGCAGCCCTACGAGCAGTACTTC. The variable domain in full, completed from reference TRBV5-1 and TRBJ2-7, reads KAGVTQTPRYLIKTRGQQVTLSCSPISGHRSVSWYQQTPGQGLQFLFEYFSETQRNKGNFPGRFSGRQFSNSRSEMNVSTLELGDSALYLCASSALLAGTQPYEQYFGPGTRLTVT.

V is TRBV20-1 and J is TRBJ1-2, with D uncertain. The CDR3 extends over 14 amino acids. CDR1 is DFQATT, CDR2 SNEGSKA, per germline (reference sequence). The V gene lost 3 bases and the J gene lost 0 bases, with 11 bases spanning the gap. This CDR3 reads CSASGSGANYGYTF. CDR3 coding DNA: TGCAGTGCTAGTGGATCTGGAGCTAACTATGGCTACACCTTC.

The CDR3 here is CASSFVAGLAGVNEQFF. The CDR3 DNA reads TGTGCCAGCAGTTTTGTAGCGGGCCTCGCCGGGGTGAATGAGCAGTTCTTC. The chain is built from TRBV27 and TRBJ2-1, with 7 bases aligning to TRBD2. The length of the CDR3 is 17 residues. The J segment lost 7 bases and the V segment lost 3 bases, leaving 15 bases of the junction unmatched. Germline CDR1 reads MNHEY; CDR2 reads SMNVEV (reference sequence).

The CDR3 is CASSPEGYGYTF. The CDR3 DNA reads TGTGCCAGCTCACCAGAGGGCTATGGCTACACCTTC. The chain is built from TRBV18 and TRBJ1-2; no definite D call. Germline V CDR1 and CDR2: KGHSH, LQKENI. The CDR3 runs 12 residues. V dropped 2 bases and J dropped 4 bases, with 5 bases sitting between them.

The J gene is TRBJ1-6, the V gene TRBV15; 11 nucleotides align to TRBD1. The CDR3 loop spans 16 amino acids. The V segment lost 4 bases and the J segment 9 bases; nucleotides outside the gene matches: 8. CDR1 and CDR2 (germline): LNHNV, YYDKDF (reference sequence). DNA for the CDR3: TGTGCCACCAGCAAAAGAAAGGGACAGGGGGGTTCACCCCTCCACTTT. Its protein product is CATSKRKGQGGSPLHF.

The chain joins TRBV5-1 to TRBJ2-3; D unclear. From germline, CDR1 is SGHRS and CDR2 YFSETQ. The CDR3 runs 15 residues. The V end lost 0 bases, the J end lost 0 bases, and 8 bases lay between the germline ends. CDR3 nucleotide sequence: TGCGCCAGCAGCTTGGTGAAGGTGAGCACAGATACGCAGTATTTT. The encoded protein is CASSLVKVSTDTQYF.

This clone was seen a few times. The chain carries TRBV4-1 and TRBJ2-7, with TRBD1 identical over 9 bases. This CDR3 is 13 amino acids long. Looked up from germline, CDR1 is MGHRA and CDR2 is YSYEKL. The ends lost 4 bases at V and 7 bases at J; junction bases unmatched: 5. The CDR3 nucleotides read TGCGCCAGCAGCCCCCTGACAGGGGGGGAGCAGTACTTC. This encodes CASSPLTGGEQYF.

The chain couples TRBV7-3 to TRBJ1-2; 9 nucleotides agree with TRBD1. Germline V CDR1 and CDR2: SGHTA, FQGTGA. Unmatched junction bases numbered 14, after V lost 5 bases and J lost 10 bases. This CDR3 spans 15 amino acids. The CDR3 reads CASSPQPGQGTTYTF. The CDR3 DNA is TGTGCCAGCAGCCCGCAACCGGGACAGGGAACAACCTACACCTTC.

This clone was recorded once. This sequence joins TRBV6-2 or TRBV6-3 and TRBJ2-3; TRBD1 or TRBD2 may be the D gene (7 bases each). CDR3 size: 13 residues. The V gene lost 7 bases and the J gene lost 11 bases, with 19 bases spanning the gap. CDR1 and CDR2 from the germline V gene are MNHEY and SVGEGT. In DNA form, the CDR3 reads TGTGCCAGCATCCCAGGGGGTAGCGGGTTGCAGTATTTT. Its protein is CASIPGGSGLQYF.

This chain uses TRBV4-2 with TRBJ2-3; 10 bases map to TRBD2. V was clipped by 1 base and J by 2 bases; unmatched bases: 3. Germline assignment: CDR1 LGHNA and CDR2 YNFKEQ. This CDR3 has 16 residues. CDR3 protein: CASSQVLAGNTDTQYF. DNA for the CDR3: TGTGCCAGCAGCCAAGTACTAGCGGGGAACACAGATACGCAGTATTTT.

The rearrangement links TRBV24-1 to TRBJ2-1; possibly TRBD1 for D (5 bases). V gave up 1 base and J gave up 8 bases, with 8 bases separating them. CDR3 length: 13 amino acids. CDR1 KGHDR and CDR2 SFDVKD come from the germline V gene. The CDR3 spells CATSDLRGYEQFF. DNA of the CDR3: TGTGCCACCAGTGATTTAAGGGGATATGAGCAGTTCTTC.

This sequence joins TRBV4-3 and TRBJ1-6; D possibly corresponds to TRBD1 (5 bases). V dropped 2 bases and J dropped 11 bases, with 13 bases sitting between them. The germline V gene has CDR1 LGHNA and CDR2 YSLEER. There are 14 residues in the CDR3. The CDR3 loop is CASSQQAGAAPLHF. CDR3 coding DNA: TGCGCCAGCAGCCAACAGGCCGGGGCGGCACCCCTCCACTTT.

The chain carries TRBV6-1 and TRBJ1-1, with TRBD1 as a possible D gene (5 bases). Germline V gene data show CDR1 as MNHNS and CDR2 as SASEGT. The CDR3 is 15 residues long. V was clipped by 6 bases and J by 5 bases, with 19 bases between them. This CDR3 reads CASSNGRGGGTEAFF. The CDR3 DNA sequence: TGTGCCAGCAGCAATGGCCGCGGGGGAGGAACTGAAGCTTTCTTT.

This rearrangement joins TRBV6-5 to TRBJ2-7, with 9 bases fitting TRBD1. The germline V gene encodes CDR1 MNHEY and CDR2 SVGAGI. V shed 6 bases and J 5 bases; nucleotides not matched to a gene: 5. The CDR3 runs to 13 residues. The CDR3 loop is CASSGTGLHEQYF. The DNA of the CDR3 is TGTGCCAGCAGCGGGACAGGGCTCCACGAGCAGTACTTC.

This clone was found a few times. This chain connects TRBV19 to TRBJ1-5; 7 bases are a match to TRBD1. CDR1 is LNHDA, CDR2 SQIVND, per germline (reference sequence). After removal of 5 bases from V and 3 bases from J, the junction contained 7 bases not matched to a gene. This CDR3 comprises 15 residues. The CDR3 nucleotides are TGTGCCAGTAGTCCAGGGGGAAATTACAATCAGCCCCAGCATTTT. Translation: CASSPGGNYNQPQHF.

The chain couples TRBV28 to TRBJ1-3, with unresolved D. Germline-derived CDR1 and CDR2 are MDHEN and SYDVKM. V was shortened by 0 bases and J by 1 base, with 4 bases between the two germline ends. The CDR3 spans 14 residues. Here the CDR3 DNA reads TGTGCCAGCAGTTTATGGATTTCTGGAAACACCATATATTTT. Its protein is CASSLWISGNTIYF.

The chain couples TRBV2 to TRBJ2-3; the D is unclear. Germline CDR1 SNHLY, CDR2 FYNNEI. V was cut by 7 bases and J by 6 bases, with 8 bases left in between. The CDR3 length is 11 residues. The CDR3 DNA reads as TGTGCCAGCACCCCCGGCGATACGCAGTATTTT. Translating gives CASTPGDTQYF.

V gene TRBV9 combines with J gene TRBJ1-3; D may be TRBD1 (5 bases). Germline V gene sequence: CDR1 SGDLS, CDR2 YYNGEE. This CDR3 region has 17 residues. V was shortened by 0 bases and J by 0 bases, with 13 bases between the two germline ends. As DNA, the CDR3 is TGTGCCAGCAGCGTAGACCTAAGGCAGGGCTCTGGAAACACCATATATTTT. The encoded protein is CASSVDLRQGSGNTIYF.

V usage is TRBV5-6 and J usage is TRBJ1-1; the D is unclear. The CDR3 has 14 amino acids. Germline V CDR1 and CDR2: SGHDT, YYEEEE. V was cut by 0 bases and J by 5 bases, with 11 bases left in between. The CDR3 loop is CASSLGLGSTEAFF. CDR3 in DNA: TGTGCCAGCAGCTTGGGCCTCGGGTCTACTGAAGCTTTCTTT.